The 25 T cell receptor beta chains reported below all come from one sample, sequenced in a study of monozygotic twins with inflammatory bowel disease. TCRdb re-called the 5' RACE reads and catalogs CDR3 proteins one per entry, DNA excluded. The sample holds some 300,000 distinct CDR3 sequences. Sequences were obtained from blood. Receptors originate from a human donor with ulcerative colitis or Crohn's disease, or a healthy co-twin of an affected twin (not recorded which).

The chain joins TRBV6-5 to TRBJ2-1. The CDR3 runs to 15 residues. Germline V CDR1 and CDR2: MNHEY, SVGAGI. The CDR3 sequence: CASSYSGNSYNEQFF.

The chain links TRBV7-9 to TRBJ2-2; TCRdb reports TRBD1, a call that lacks DNA to check it against. The CDR3 consists of 15 residues. Looked up from germline, CDR1 is SEHNR and CDR2 is FQNEAQ (reference sequence). The CDR3 sequence: CASSIQGANTGELFF.

The chain has TRBV20-1 and TRBJ2-5; TCRdb lists TRBD1, though no DNA is available to test this call. Per germline, CDR1 DFQATT and CDR2 SNEGSKA (reference sequence). The CDR3 has 15 residues. CDR3 region: CSAPPGTGQRETQYF.

This rearrangement joins TRBV28 to TRBJ2-6; TCRdb's D call, TRBD1, is unchecked because there is no DNA. The CDR3 runs to 16 residues. Germline V gene data show CDR1 as MDHEN and CDR2 as SYDVKM. The CDR3 region is CASSPPPRVGANVLTF.

This chain links TRBV12-3 or TRBV12-4 with TRBJ1-1; TCRdb reports TRBD1, a call that lacks DNA to check it against. The CDR3 covers 13 residues. This chain's CDR3 is CASRSTGLMLAFF.

The chain combines TRBV12-3 or TRBV12-4 with TRBJ1-3; the D call of TRBD1 rests on TCRdb alone, since no DNA is present to check it. The CDR3 covers 20 residues. Here the CDR3 reads CASSLVKGQKFSGSGNTIYF.

The V call is TRBV7-2, the J call TRBJ2-1; TCRdb picks TRBD2, but there is no DNA to check that call. The CDR3 totals 15 residues. CDR1 is SGHTA and CDR2 is FQGNSA in the germline V gene. Here the CDR3 reads CASSPTSGRRDEQFF.

The gene calls are TRBV6-5 and TRBJ1-2; TCRdb's D gene call, TRBD1, goes unchecked for lack of DNA. Germline lookup yields CDR1 MNHEY and CDR2 SVGAGI. The CDR3 loop spans 14 amino acids. CDR3 residues: CASSYFAGSDGYTF.

V and J are TRBV7-2 and TRBJ1-2; TCRdb names TRBD1, which stays unverified in the absence of DNA. The CDR3 is made up of 14 amino acids. CDR1 and CDR2 (germline): SGHTA, FQGNSA. The CDR3 spells CASSFFAGNYGYTF.

The gene calls are TRBV7-9 and TRBJ2-2. Germline V lookup: CDR1 SEHNR, CDR2 FQNEAQ (reference sequence). This CDR3 contains 14 residues. The CDR3 region is CALLGWSNTGELFF.

The chain joins TRBV5-6 to TRBJ1-5. In germline, CDR1 is SGHDT, CDR2 YYEEEE. The CDR3 has 15 residues. The chain's CDR3 is CASSSLLYSFEPQHF.

The rearrangement joins TRBV25-1 to TRBJ2-4; absent DNA, TCRdb's TRBD2 call cannot be checked. The germline CDR1 and CDR2 sequences are MGHDK and SYGVNS. CDR3 length: 13 amino acids. CDR3 residues: CASKDPLKNIQYF.

This chain uses TRBV29-1 with TRBJ2-3; TCRdb outputs TRBD2, but without DNA this stays unchecked. This CDR3 contains 15 residues. The germline V gene has CDR1 SQVTM and CDR2 ANQGSEA. This CDR3 reads CSVPKTSGTGDTQYF.

The chain combines TRBV6-2 or TRBV6-3 with TRBJ2-1. Per the germline V gene, CDR1 is MNHEY and CDR2 is SVGEGT. The CDR3 is 16 amino acids. The CDR3 protein is CASSSESKGSYNEQFF.

The chain carries TRBV19 and TRBJ2-7; TCRdb lists TRBD1, though no DNA is available to test this call. The CDR3 has 15 residues. Germline CDR1 is LNHDA and CDR2 is SQIVND (reference sequence). This CDR3 is CASRHSGQGYYEQYF.

The CDR3 loop is CASSYRPGVVSLEQYF. This chain joins TRBV7-2 and TRBJ2-7; TCRdb proposes TRBD1, but this gene call is untestable without DNA. The germline CDR1 and CDR2 sequences are SGHTA and FQGNSA. The length of the CDR3 is 16 residues.

The rearrangement uses TRBV2 and TRBJ1-5; without DNA, the TCRdb call of TRBD1 cannot be checked. The CDR3 is 12 amino acids. CDR1 and CDR2 from the germline V gene are SNHLY and FYNNEI. The CDR3 spells CASGAKNQPQHF.

The rearrangement uses TRBV7-2 and TRBJ1-5; without DNA, the TCRdb call of TRBD1 cannot be checked. CDR3 size: 13 residues. CDR1 and CDR2 from the germline V gene are SGHTA and FQGNSA. The CDR3 reads CASSWGWNQPQHF.

The chain employs TRBV12-5 and TRBJ2-3. The CDR3 consists of 17 residues. The germline gives CDR1 LGHNT, CDR2 FRNRAP. The CDR3 spells CASGPAESYRFTDTQYF.

J is TRBJ2-7 and V is TRBV27; no DNA is available, so the TRBD1 call from TCRdb remains unchecked. CDR3 length equals 16 residues. CDR1 and CDR2 (germline): MNHEY, SMNVEV (reference sequence). This chain's CDR3 is CASSTSTGTAPYEQYF.

This sequence joins TRBV10-3 and TRBJ2-1; the TRBD1 assignment by TCRdb is unverifiable without DNA. The CDR3 has 14 amino acids. Germline V lookup: CDR1 ENHRY, CDR2 SYGVKD. The CDR3 here is CAINPGTETREQFF.

The rearrangement uses TRBV12-3 or TRBV12-4 and TRBJ1-6; the D gene TCRdb calls, TRBD1, cannot be checked with no DNA. The CDR3 contains 15 residues. The CDR3 loop is CASSLQGQGVSPLHF.

The chain has TRBV5-1 and TRBJ2-7; TCRdb picks TRBD2, but there is no DNA to check that call. From germline, CDR1 is SGHRS and CDR2 YFSETQ. The CDR3 consists of 12 residues. CDR3 region: CASSLPSNEQYF.

This chain uses TRBV12-3 or TRBV12-4 with TRBJ2-6. The CDR3 runs to 13 residues. CDR3 in amino acids: CASRERGANVLTF.

V and J are TRBV14 and TRBJ2-4. The CDR3 loop spans 19 amino acids. Germline values: CDR1 SGHDN, CDR2 FVKESK. CDR3: CASSQDIQRSTLGKNIQYF.